This T cell receptor beta chain was profiled in a study of blood T cell repertoires in COVID-19. Study details: T cells, B-cell-depleted T cells, or PBMCs supplied cDNA or gDNA.

Profiled with immunoSEQ multiplex PCR; TCRdb holds only in-frame clones, not every one. The repertoire has approximately 210,000 clones, 92% of them found once; the top ten carry around 1.2%. The germline V gene has CDR1 MNHEY and CDR2 SVGAGI. Germline trimming cut 5 bases from V and 7 bases from J; bases unmatched to any gene: 5. This CDR3 is built from 15 residues. The receptor's source is a man under 40 with acute or convalescent COVID-19. The chain carries TRBV6-5 and TRBJ2-1; 13 positions agree with TRBD2. The specimen sequenced was peripheral blood. The CDR3 nucleotides are TGTGCCAGCAGTCGAGGGACTAGCGGGATTAATGAGCAGTTCTTC. Its translation: CASSRGTSGINEQFF.